These 13 T cell receptor beta chains were all obtained from the same sample, sequenced in a study of T cell responses to AZD1222 COVID-19 vaccine. Assay used: immunoSEQ multiplex PCR; TCRdb lists only in-frame clones, some missing. The sample records about 150,000 clones, roughly nine tenths being singletons. The starting material was peripheral blood, obtained 28 days after the second AZD1222 dose. All receptors come from an adult who received the AZD1222 COVID-19 vaccine.

This CDR3 is CASSQDLYSYNEQFF. The CDR3 DNA reads TGTGCCAGCAGCCAAGATCTCTACTCCTACAATGAGCAGTTCTTC. The chain employs TRBV3-1 (or the pseudogene TRBV3-2) and TRBJ2-1; D gene unclear. V was pared by 0 bases and J by 0 bases, with 6 bases between. Germline V gene lookup returns CDR1 LGHDT and CDR2 YNNKEL (reference sequence). This CDR3 has 15 residues.

The genes are TRBV7-2 and TRBJ1-2, with TRBD1 as a possible D gene (5 bases). This CDR3 is built from 16 residues. The V end was cut by 1 base, the J end by 2 bases, with 14 bases between. Germline CDR1 SGHTA, CDR2 FQGNSA. CDR3 bases: TGTGCCAGCAGCTTAGTAGGAACGGGGGGGAACTATGGCTACACCTTC. It translates to CASSLVGTGGNYGYTF.

The rearrangement uses TRBV5-4 and TRBJ2-1; D unclear. Deletions cut 3 bases from V and 7 bases from J, with 17 bases between. The CDR3 runs to 15 residues. Germline CDR1 is SGHNT and CDR2 is YYREEE (reference sequence). CDR3 in DNA: TGTGCCAGCAGCTCCACAAAAAGTATACTAAATGAGCAGTTCTTC. Encoded protein: CASSSTKSILNEQFF.

This clone was detected only once. The V gene is TRBV9, the J gene TRBJ2-2, with D maybe TRBD1 (5 bases). CDR3 size: 15 residues. The germline V gene has CDR1 SGDLS and CDR2 YYNGEE. The V end was cut by 0 bases, the J end by 4 bases, with 10 bases between. The CDR3 sequence is CASSVGVTGTGELFF. CDR3 bases: TGTGCCAGCAGCGTAGGGGTCACAGGCACCGGGGAGCTGTTTTTT.

The J gene is TRBJ1-2, the V gene TRBV7-3; D is possibly TRBD1 (5 bases). The germline V and J ends were trimmed by 2 bases and 7 bases, with 17 bases remaining between them. CDR3 length equals 15 residues. Germline CDR1 reads SGHTA; CDR2 reads FQGTGA. For the CDR3, the DNA is TGTGCCAGCAGCTTACCCCCGGCTTCGGGGGGTGGCTACACCTTC. As protein: CASSLPPASGGGYTF.

The V and J genes are TRBV10-2 and TRBJ1-1, with no clear D. Germline-derived CDR1 and CDR2 are WSHSY and SAAADI. Trimming took off 3 bases at V and 1 base at J, with 9 bases between the two ends. The CDR3 covers 14 residues. The CDR3 reads CASSDDLANTEAFF. CDR3 bases: TGCGCCAGCAGTGATGACCTCGCGAACACTGAAGCTTTCTTT.

The V call is TRBV15, the J call TRBJ2-1; D possibly corresponds to TRBD1 (7 bases). The CDR3 contains 15 residues. Germline CDR1 and CDR2: LNHNV and YYDKDF (reference sequence). V lost 1 base to trimming and J lost 8 bases, with 15 bases between them. CDR3 residues: CATSRGFQGGDEQFF. The CDR3 coding sequence is TGTGCCACCAGCAGAGGATTCCAGGGGGGAGATGAGCAGTTCTTC.

The V gene is TRBV9, the J gene TRBJ2-3; 7 positions agree with TRBD2. The CDR3 sequence is 16 residues long. Trimming took 0 bases from V and 0 from J; bases not matched to a gene: 4. Germline V gives CDR1 SGDLS, CDR2 YYNGEE. CDR3 DNA: TGTGCCAGCAGCGTAGGGCTAGCGGTGAGCACAGATACGCAGTATTTT. Translation: CASSVGLAVSTDTQYF.

This clone came up once. The V gene is TRBV5-6, the J gene TRBJ2-6, with D perhaps given as TRBD1 or TRBD2 (5 bases each). Per the germline V gene, CDR1 is SGHDT and CDR2 is YYEEEE. V lost 5 bases and J 5 bases, leaving 17 bases between the germline ends. This CDR3 is 16 amino acids long. The CDR3 nucleotides are TGTGCCAGCAGTCGGGACCGTTCCTTTCGGGCCAACGTCCTGACTTTC. Translation gives CASSRDRSFRANVLTF.

The chain couples TRBV19 to TRBJ1-3, with D maybe TRBD1 (6 bases). This CDR3 is 14 amino acids long. Trimming shortened V by 8 bases and J by 0 bases, and 11 bases separated the two germline ends. Germline lookup yields CDR1 LNHDA and CDR2 SQIVND (reference sequence). In DNA, the CDR3 is TGTGCCAGTGCTGACAGGAGCTCTGGAAACACCATATATTTT. It yields the protein CASADRSSGNTIYF.

The chain is built from TRBV6-5 and TRBJ1-3; D is perhaps TRBD1 (6 bases). There are 15 residues in the CDR3. Germline-derived CDR1 and CDR2 are MNHEY and SVGAGI. V was trimmed by 6 bases and J by 0 bases, leaving 12 bases between them. The CDR3: CASRVQGLSGNTIYF. The CDR3, as DNA: TGTGCCAGCAGGGTGCAGGGGCTCTCTGGAAACACCATATATTTT.

The J gene is TRBJ2-1, the V gene TRBV5-1, with 8 bases matching TRBD2. This CDR3 is 16 amino acids long. With V trimmed by 1 base and J by 4 bases, 7 bases remained unmatched. The germline V gene has CDR1 SGHRS and CDR2 YFSETQ. CDR3 coding DNA: TGCGCCAGCAGCTTGATTAGTAGCGGGATTTACAATGAGCAGTTCTTC. It is translated as CASSLISSGIYNEQFF.

In its sample, this clone was seen once. J is TRBJ1-3 and V is TRBV19, with D unclear. V gave up 6 bases and J gave up 4 bases, with 10 bases separating them. Germline V gives CDR1 LNHDA, CDR2 SQIVND (reference sequence). This CDR3 is built from 13 residues. CDR3: CASSATFGNTIYF. CDR3 nucleotide sequence: TGTGCCAGTAGCGCGACATTCGGAAACACCATATATTTT.